The T cell receptor (beta chain) under discussion was sequenced for a study of T cell responses to AZD1222 COVID-19 vaccine. Some clones are missing from TCRdb's copy, which holds only in-frame ones; the method was immunoSEQ multiplex PCR. The sample records more than 80,000 clones, approximately 89% being singletons. Only one count was recorded for this clone. Trimming removed 0 bases from V and 4 bases from J, with 9 bases in between. The CDR3 is 14 amino acids. Germline CDR1 is LGHDT and CDR2 is YNNKEL (reference sequence). This TCR derives from an adult who received the AZD1222 COVID-19 vaccine. The chain carries TRBV3-1 (or the pseudogene TRBV3-2) and TRBJ1-2; D call uncertain. Source: peripheral blood, taken 28 days after the second AZD1222 dose. CDR3: CASSQDLGFYGYTF. Here the CDR3 DNA reads TGTGCCAGCAGCCAAGACCTCGGGTTCTATGGCTACACCTTC.